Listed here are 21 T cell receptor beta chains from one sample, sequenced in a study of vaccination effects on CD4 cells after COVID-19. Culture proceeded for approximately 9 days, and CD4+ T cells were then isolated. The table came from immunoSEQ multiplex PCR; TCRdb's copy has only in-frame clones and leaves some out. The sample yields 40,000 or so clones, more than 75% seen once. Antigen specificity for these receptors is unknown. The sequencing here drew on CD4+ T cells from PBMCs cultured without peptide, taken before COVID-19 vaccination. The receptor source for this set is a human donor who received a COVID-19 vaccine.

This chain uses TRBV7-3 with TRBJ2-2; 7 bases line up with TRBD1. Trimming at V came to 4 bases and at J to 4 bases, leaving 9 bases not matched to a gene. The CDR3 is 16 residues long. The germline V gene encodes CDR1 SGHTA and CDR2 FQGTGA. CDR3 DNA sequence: TGTGCCAGCAGCTCTGCGACAGGGCCCGTCACCGGGGAGCTGTTTTTT. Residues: CASSSATGPVTGELFF.

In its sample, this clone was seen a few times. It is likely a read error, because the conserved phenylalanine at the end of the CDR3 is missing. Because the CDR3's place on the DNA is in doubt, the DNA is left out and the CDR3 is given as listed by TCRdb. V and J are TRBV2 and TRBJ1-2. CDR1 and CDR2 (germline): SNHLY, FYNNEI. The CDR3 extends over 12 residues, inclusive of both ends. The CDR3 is CASLRDGLYPLE.

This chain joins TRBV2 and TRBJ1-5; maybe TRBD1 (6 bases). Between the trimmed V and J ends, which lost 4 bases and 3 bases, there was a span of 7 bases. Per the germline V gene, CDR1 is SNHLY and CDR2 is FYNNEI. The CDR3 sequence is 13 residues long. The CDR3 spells CASSVGANQPQHF. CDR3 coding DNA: TGTGCCAGCAGTGTGGGGGCCAATCAGCCCCAGCATTTT.

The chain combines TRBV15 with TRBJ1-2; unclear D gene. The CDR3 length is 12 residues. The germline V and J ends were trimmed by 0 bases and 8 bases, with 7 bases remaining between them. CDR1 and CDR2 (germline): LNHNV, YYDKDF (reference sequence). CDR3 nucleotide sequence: TGTGCCACCAGCAGAGATTCGAGAGGCTACACCTTC. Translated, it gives CATSRDSRGYTF.

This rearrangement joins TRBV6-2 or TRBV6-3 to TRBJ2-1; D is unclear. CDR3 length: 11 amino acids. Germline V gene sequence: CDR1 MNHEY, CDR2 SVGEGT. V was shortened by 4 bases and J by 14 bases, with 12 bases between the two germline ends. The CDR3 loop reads CASSFGRKKFF. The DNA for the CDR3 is TGTGCCAGCAGTTTTGGACGGAAAAAGTTCTTC.

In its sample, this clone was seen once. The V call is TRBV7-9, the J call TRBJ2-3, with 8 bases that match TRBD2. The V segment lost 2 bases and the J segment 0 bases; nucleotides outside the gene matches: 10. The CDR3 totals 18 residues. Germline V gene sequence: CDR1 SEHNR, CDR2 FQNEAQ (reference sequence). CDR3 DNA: TGTGCCAGCAGCTTAAATTCGGGGGGGGGTTTTAGCACAGATACGCAGTATTTT. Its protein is CASSLNSGGGFSTDTQYF.

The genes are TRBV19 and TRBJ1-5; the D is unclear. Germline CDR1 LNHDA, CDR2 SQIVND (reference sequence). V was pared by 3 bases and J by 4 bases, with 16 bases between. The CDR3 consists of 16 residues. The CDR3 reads CASSMRDPGGNQPQHF. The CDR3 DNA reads TGTGCCAGTAGTATGAGAGACCCCGGAGGGAATCAGCCCCAGCATTTT.

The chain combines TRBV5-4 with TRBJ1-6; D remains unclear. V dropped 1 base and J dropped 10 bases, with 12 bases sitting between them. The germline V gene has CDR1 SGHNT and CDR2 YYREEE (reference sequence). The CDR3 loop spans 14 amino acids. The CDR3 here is CASSLLGVESPLHF. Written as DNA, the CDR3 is TGTGCCAGCAGCTTGTTGGGTGTGGAATCACCCCTCCACTTT.

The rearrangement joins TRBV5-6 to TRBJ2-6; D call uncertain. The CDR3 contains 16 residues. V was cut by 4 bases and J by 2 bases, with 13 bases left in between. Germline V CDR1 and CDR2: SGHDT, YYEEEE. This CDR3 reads CASSATWSPGANVLTF. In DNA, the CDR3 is TGTGCCAGCAGCGCCACGTGGTCACCTGGGGCCAACGTCCTGACTTTC.

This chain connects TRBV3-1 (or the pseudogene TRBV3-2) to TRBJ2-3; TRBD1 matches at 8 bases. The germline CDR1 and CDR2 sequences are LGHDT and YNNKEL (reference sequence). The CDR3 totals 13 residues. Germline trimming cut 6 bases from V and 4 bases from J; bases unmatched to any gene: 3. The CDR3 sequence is CASSVQGADTQYF. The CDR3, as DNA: TGTGCCAGCAGTGTACAGGGGGCAGATACGCAGTATTTT.

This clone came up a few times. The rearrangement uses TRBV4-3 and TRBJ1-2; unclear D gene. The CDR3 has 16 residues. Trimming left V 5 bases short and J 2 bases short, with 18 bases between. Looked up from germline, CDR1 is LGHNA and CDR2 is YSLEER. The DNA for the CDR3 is TGCGCCAGCAGCTACAATCTCGAGGTTCTCAACTATGGCTACACCTTC. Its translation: CASSYNLEVLNYGYTF.

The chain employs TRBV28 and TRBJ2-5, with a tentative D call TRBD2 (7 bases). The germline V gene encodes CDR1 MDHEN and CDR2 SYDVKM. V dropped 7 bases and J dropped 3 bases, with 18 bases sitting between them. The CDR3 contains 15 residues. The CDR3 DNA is TGTGCCAGCACCCAAAGGGGGGGCTTCGAAGAGACCCAGTACTTC. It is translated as CASTQRGGFEETQYF.

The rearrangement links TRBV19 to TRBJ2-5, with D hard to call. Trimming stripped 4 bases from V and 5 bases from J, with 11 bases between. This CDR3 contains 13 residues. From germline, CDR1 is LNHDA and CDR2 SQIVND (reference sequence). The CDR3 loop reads CASSSPPVETQYF. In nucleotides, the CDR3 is TGTGCCAGTAGTAGCCCCCCGGTGGAGACCCAGTACTTC.

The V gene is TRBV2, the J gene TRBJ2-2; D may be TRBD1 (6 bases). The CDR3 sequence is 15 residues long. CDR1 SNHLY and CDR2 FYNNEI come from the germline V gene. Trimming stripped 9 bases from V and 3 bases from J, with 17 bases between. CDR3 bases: TGTGCCAGTTGGCCCCGGGACACCTACACCGGGGAGCTGTTTTTT. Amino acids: CASWPRDTYTGELFF. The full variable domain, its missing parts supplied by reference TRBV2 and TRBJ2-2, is EPEVTQTPSHQVTQMGQEVILRCVPISNHLYFYWYRQILGQKVEFLVSFYNNEISEKSEIFDDQFSVERPDGSNFTLKIRSTKLEDSAMYFCASWPRDTYTGELFFGEGSRLTVL.

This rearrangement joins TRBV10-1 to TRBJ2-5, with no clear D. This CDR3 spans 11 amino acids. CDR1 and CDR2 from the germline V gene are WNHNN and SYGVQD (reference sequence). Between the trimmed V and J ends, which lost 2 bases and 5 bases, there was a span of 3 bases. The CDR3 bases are TGCGCCAGCAGTGAGGGTGAGACCCAGTACTTC. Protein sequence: CASSEGETQYF.

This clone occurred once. CDR3 sequence reads: CASSQDYPPGEHQDTQYF. The CDR3 nucleotides read TGCGCCAGCAGCCAAGATTACCCCCCCGGAGAGCACCAGGATACGCAGTATTTT. The genes are TRBV4-3 and TRBJ2-3; D gene ambiguous. CDR3 length equals 18 residues. In germline, CDR1 is LGHNA, CDR2 YSLEER. V dropped 0 bases and J dropped 6 bases, with 22 bases sitting between them.

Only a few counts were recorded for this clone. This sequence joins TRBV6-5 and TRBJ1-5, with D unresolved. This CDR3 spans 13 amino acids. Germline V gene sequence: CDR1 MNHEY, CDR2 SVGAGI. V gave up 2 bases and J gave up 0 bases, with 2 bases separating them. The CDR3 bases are TGTGCCAGCAGTTACGATAGCAATCAGCCCCAGCATTTT. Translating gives CASSYDSNQPQHF.

Here the CDR3 reads CASSHPGRGNTEAFF. The CDR3 DNA follows: TGTGCCAGCAGCCATCCGGGGCGAGGCAACACTGAAGCTTTCTTT. J is TRBJ1-1 and V is TRBV3-1 (or the pseudogene TRBV3-2); TRBD1 might be the D (5 bases). Germline lookup yields CDR1 LGHDT and CDR2 YNNKEL (reference sequence). The length of the CDR3 is 15 residues. Trimming pared 3 bases from V and 2 bases from J, leaving 13 bases between.

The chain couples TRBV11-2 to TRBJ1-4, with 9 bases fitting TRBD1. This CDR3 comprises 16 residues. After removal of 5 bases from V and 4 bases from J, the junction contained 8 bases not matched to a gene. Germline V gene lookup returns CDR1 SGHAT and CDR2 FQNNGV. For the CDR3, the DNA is TGTGCCAGCAGCCGGCCGCCGACAGGGGGTAATGAAAAACTGTTTTTT. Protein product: CASSRPPTGGNEKLFF.

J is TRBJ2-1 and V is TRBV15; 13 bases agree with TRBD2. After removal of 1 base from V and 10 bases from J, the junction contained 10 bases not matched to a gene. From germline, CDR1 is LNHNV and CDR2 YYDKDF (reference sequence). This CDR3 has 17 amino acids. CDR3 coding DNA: TGTGCCACCAGCAGAGGGTCGACTAGCGGGGGGCTAGAGGAGCAGTTCTTC. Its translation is CATSRGSTSGGLEEQFF.

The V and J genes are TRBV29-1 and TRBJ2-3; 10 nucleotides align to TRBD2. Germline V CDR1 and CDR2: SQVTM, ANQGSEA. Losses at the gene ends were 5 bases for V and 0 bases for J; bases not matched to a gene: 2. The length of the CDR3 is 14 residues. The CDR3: CSVPSGGSTDTQYF. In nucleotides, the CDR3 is TGCAGCGTTCCTAGCGGGGGAAGCACAGATACGCAGTATTTT.